This T cell receptor (beta chain) was sequenced during a study of shared clonotypes between healthy human individuals. In the CD4+ fraction, cells were divided into CD45RA+ naive and CD45RA-negative memory subsets. Running of the assay took place at deep level. As originally analysed: With immunoSEQ giving junction-only sequences and no quality scores, filtering differed. Produced via immunoSEQ multiplex PCR; TCRdb's table is partial and in-frame only. The DNA was the basis for D and trimming; V, J and clone size are from that table. In the table there are 2 million to 2.5 million clones, approximately 94% of which are singletons. Points from the study as a whole: Generation probabilities were higher for clonotypes shared across all four sorted-subset donors than for unshared ones.

The V end lost 4 bases, the J end lost 1 base, and 19 bases lay between the germline ends. The CDR3 is 17 amino acids. CDR1 is MNHNS, CDR2 SASEGT, per germline. Concerning this clone itself: Its antigen is still unknown.

The sequence was obtained from a man aged 18-30 years in good health. The sequenced sample consisted of naive CD4+ T cells sorted from blood. Stated subset: CD45RA+ positively selected. The chain joins TRBV6-1 to TRBJ1-2, with D uncertain. The chain's CDR3 is CASSGPGFGPFNYGYTF. The DNA for the CDR3 is TGTGCCAGCAGTGGCCCGGGCTTCGGCCCGTTTAACTATGGCTACACCTTC.